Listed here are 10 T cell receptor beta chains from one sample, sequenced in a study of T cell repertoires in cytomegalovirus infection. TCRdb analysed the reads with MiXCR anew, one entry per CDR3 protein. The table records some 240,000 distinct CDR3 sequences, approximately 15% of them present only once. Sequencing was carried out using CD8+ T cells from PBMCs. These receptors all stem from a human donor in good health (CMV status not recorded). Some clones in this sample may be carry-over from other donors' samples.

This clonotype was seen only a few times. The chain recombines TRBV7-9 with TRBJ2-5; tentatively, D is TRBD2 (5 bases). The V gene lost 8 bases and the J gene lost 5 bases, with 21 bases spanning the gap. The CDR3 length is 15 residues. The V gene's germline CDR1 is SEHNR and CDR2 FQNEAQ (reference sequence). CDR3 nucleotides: TGTGCCAGCTCCTACGTTGGGCTTGGGGAGGAGACCCAGTACTTC. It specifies CASSYVGLGEETQYF.

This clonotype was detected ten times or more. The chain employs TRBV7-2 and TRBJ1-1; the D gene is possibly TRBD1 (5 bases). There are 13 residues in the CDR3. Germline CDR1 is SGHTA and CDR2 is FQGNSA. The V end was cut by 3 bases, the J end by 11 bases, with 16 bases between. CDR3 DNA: TGTGCCAGCAGCTTCCAGGGAAGGCCGGATGCTTTCTTT. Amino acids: CASSFQGRPDAFF.

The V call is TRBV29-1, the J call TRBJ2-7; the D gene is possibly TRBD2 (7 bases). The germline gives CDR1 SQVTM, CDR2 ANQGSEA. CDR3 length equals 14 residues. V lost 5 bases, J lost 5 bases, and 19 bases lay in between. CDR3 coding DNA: TGCAGCGTTTGGGGTAGAGGGGGGGCCCACGAGCAGTACTTC. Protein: CSVWGRGGAHEQYF.

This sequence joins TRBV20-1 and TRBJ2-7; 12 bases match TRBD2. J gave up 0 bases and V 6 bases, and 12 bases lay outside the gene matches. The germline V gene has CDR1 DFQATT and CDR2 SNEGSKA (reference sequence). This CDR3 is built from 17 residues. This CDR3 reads CSARGTSGSSSSYEQYF. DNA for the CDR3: TGCAGTGCCCGCGGGACTAGCGGGTCCTCGAGCTCCTACGAGCAGTACTTC.

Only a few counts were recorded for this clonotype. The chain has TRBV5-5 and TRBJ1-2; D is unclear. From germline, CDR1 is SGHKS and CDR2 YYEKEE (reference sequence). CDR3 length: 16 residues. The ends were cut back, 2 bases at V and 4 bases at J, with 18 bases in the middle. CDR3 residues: CASSLHTDFNLYGYTF. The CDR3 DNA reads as TGTGCCAGCAGCTTACACACCGACTTCAACCTCTATGGCTACACCTTC.

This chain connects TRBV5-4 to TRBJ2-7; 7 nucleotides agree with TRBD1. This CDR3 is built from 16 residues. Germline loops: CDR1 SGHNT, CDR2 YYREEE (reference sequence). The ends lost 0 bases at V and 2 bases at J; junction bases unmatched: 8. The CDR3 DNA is TGTGCCAGCAGCTTGGGCCCTCCCGGGACAGCCTACGAGCAGTACTTC. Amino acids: CASSLGPPGTAYEQYF.

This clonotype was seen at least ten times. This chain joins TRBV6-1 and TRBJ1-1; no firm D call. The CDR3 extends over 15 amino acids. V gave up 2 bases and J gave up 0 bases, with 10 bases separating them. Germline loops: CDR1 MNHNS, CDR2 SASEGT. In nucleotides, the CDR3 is TGTGCCAGCAGTGAATTCGTGTTCATGAACACTGAAGCTTTCTTT. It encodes CASSEFVFMNTEAFF.

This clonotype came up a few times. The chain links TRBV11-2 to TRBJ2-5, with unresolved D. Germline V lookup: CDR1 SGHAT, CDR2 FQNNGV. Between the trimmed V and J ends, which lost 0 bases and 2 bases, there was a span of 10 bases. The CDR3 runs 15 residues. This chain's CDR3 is CASSLDLSRQETQYF. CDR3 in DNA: TGTGCCAGCAGCTTAGATCTCAGTCGGCAAGAGACCCAGTACTTC.

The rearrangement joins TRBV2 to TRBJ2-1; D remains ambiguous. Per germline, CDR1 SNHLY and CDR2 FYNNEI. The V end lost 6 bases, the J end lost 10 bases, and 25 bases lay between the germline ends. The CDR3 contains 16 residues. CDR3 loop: CASSRSWGGRGPEQFF. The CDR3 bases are TGTGCCAGCAGCAGAAGCTGGGGTGGACGCGGCCCCGAGCAGTTCTTC.

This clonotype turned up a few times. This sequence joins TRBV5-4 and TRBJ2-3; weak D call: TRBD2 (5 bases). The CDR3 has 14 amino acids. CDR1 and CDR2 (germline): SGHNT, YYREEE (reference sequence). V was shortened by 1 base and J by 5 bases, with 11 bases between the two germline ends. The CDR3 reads CASSLMGSEDTQYF. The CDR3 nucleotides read TGTGCCAGCAGCTTGATGGGTAGCGAAGATACGCAGTATTTT.